This TCR beta chain came from a study of blood T cell repertoires in COVID-19 (dated by TCRdb to about 2020). About the full investigation: Samples from collaborators originated in the United States, Italy and Spain and spanned both the acute and convalescent phases of COVID-19. The sample metadata nearly always contained a de-identified subject ID, COVID-19 status, age in years and sex. Where HLA class I and class II types were available, the types were taken from metadata supplied by the sample provider, not from assay-based typing. A freely available public database, intended as a resource for researchers studying the immune response to SARS-CoV-2, is where the repertoires were released. The material from the prospective study consisted of cDNA or gDNA derived from T cells, B-cell-depleted T cells, or PBMCs. Samples came from the ongoing ImmuneRACE study (first 160 participants) plus 1,254 subjects from 6 global collaborators. Subjects who had been exposed to COVID-19, were actively infected with it, or had recovered from it provided the deeply sampled blood TCRbeta repertoires that made up the dataset.

CDR3 length: 16 amino acids, cysteine to phenylalanine. Solely the CDR3 DNA is kept, with 48 bases framed from the first base. Relative to germline, V is missing 2 bases and J is missing 0 bases, with 2 bases of the junction outside any gene match. CDR1 SGHRS and CDR2 YFSETQ are derived from the germline V gene. TCRbeta CDR3 regions were amplified from genomic DNA using the immunoSEQ Assay, a bias-controlled multiplex PCR. In the paper's pipeline: The number of nucleated cells in each sample was estimated by amplification of reference gene primers within the assay. To quantify the absolute abundance of each unique TCRbeta CDR3 rearrangement, sequence reads were collapsed and filtered. For each sample, productive Simpson clonality was calculated as the square root of Simpson's diversity index across productive rearrangements. This is the immuneACCESS table as TCRdb keeps it, with only in-frame sequences that have V and J called. A part of the clones is gone; compared with another copy, unresolved V genes explain less than half, and the rest is unexplained. V, J and clone size reflect that table, while D and trimming were determined from the DNA. The sample table holds some 240,000 clones, of which 65% to 85% were seen once. Of the sample, roughly 13% is held by the ten largest clones.

This clone was counted between two and nine times. Its binding antigen is unknown. Base qualities are not recorded, but no much larger clone differs from it by a single base. The collaborating institutions used their own protocols to collect whole blood in K2EDTA tubes. Collaborator samples were shipped for TCRbeta analysis as frozen whole blood, isolated PBMCs, or DNA extracted from either sample type. Points the paper makes about the study in general: The amount of clinical and demographic metadata varied by source and participant and was provided uncurated.

The sequenced material came from peripheral blood. The TCR comes from a human donor in a cohort sampled during active COVID-19. The rearrangement combines TRBV5-1 with TRBJ2-6, and 7 junction bases match TRBD1. This receptor carries the CDR3 CASSLQGSSGANVLTF. The DNA is TGCGCCAGCAGCTTACAGGGGAGCTCTGGGGCCAACGTCCTGACTTTC.